This TCR beta chain was identified during a study of blood T cell repertoires in COVID-19. Authors' analysis steps: Reference gene primer amplification gave nucleated cell count estimates. TCRdb's table, derived via immunoSEQ multiplex PCR, lists solely in-frame clones and lacks some. The D gene and trimming were derived from the DNA, and the V and J assignments and clone size from that table. This repertoire shows 95,000 to 150,000 clones, more than 80% found once; its top ten account for approximately 3%. Seattle researchers signed up patients amid active infection and tracked them longitudinally. The sequenced sample consisted of peripheral blood. This clonotype was sampled from a woman of 80 years or more with COVID-19, enrolled during active disease.

CDR3 residues: CAISRGNSDSPLHF. As DNA, the CDR3 is TGTGCCATCAGTAGGGGGAATTCGGATTCACCCCTCCACTTT. This chain links TRBV10-3 with TRBJ1-6; possibly TRBD1 for D (6 bases). The CDR3 contains 14 residues. The germline gives CDR1 ENHRY, CDR2 SYGVKD. Trimming took off 5 bases at V and 8 bases at J, with 13 bases between the two ends.